Listed below are T cell receptor beta chains from one sample, sequenced in a study of blood T cell repertoires in COVID-19. TCRdb's table, derived via immunoSEQ multiplex PCR, lists solely in-frame clones and lacks some. The sample shows roughly 150,000 clones, 87% of them seen only once. The sample was peripheral blood. The receptor source for this set is a human donor in a cohort sampled during active COVID-19. Both conserved end residues are part of each CDR3. The order of the fields is V gene, clone size, D gene, J gene, CDR3 DNA, CDR3 protein. D genes are given only for firm matches. Some rows have no size entry. The others give once, few or many, or a class for an expanded clone.

TRBV19,-,-,TRBJ1-5,TGTGCCAGTAGTATACAGGGTAACAATCAGCCCCAGCATTTT,CASSIQGNNQPQHF
TRBV30,few,TRBD1,TRBJ1-1,TGTGCCTGGGCCACAGGGGGCGCGACTGAAGCTTTCTTT,CAWATGGATEAFF
TRBV23-1,few,-,TRBJ2-1,TGCGCCAGCAGTCAATCGATGGTACGGGATACCCCCTACAATGAGCAGTTCTTC,CASSQSMVRDTPYNEQFF
TRBV5-1,-,TRBD1,TRBJ1-4,TGCGCCAGCAGCCACACGGGACAGGGTCCCTCTAATGAAAAACTGTTTTTT,CASSHTGQGPSNEKLFF
TRBV5-8,-,TRBD1,TRBJ2-1,TGTGCCAGCAGCCTCGGGACAGGGGGGGACAATGAGCAGTTCTTC,CASSLGTGGDNEQFF
TRBV30,-,-,TRBJ2-1,TGTGCCTGGAGTAAGATCTTGCGGGTAAATGGGAATGAGCAGTTCTTC,CAWSKILRVNGNEQFF
TRBV12-3/TRBV12-4,-,-,TRBJ1-5,TGTGCCAGCCGGCGCGCTCCAGGGCAGCCCCAGCATTTT,CASRRAPGQPQHF
TRBV14,-,-,TRBJ2-5,TGTGCCAGCAGCCAAGACACGCAGGGTCTGGGAGAGACCCAGTACTTC,CASSQDTQGLGETQYF
TRBV6-5,-,TRBD1,TRBJ1-2,TGTGCCAGCAGTCGCACGGGACAGGACTATGGCTACACCTTC,CASSRTGQDYGYTF
TRBV12-3/TRBV12-4,-,-,TRBJ1-2,TGTGCCAGCAGTTTACGGCGGCTCTATGGCTACACCTTC,CASSLRRLYGYTF
TRBV27,-,-,TRBJ2-7,TGTGCCAGCAGTCCAAGACAGACCTCCTACGAGCAGTACTTC,CASSPRQTSYEQYF
TRBV11-2,-,-,TRBJ2-2,TGTGCCAGCAGCCCAGATACCAGTAGGGAGCTGTTTTTT,CASSPDTSRELFF
TRBV3-1/TRBV3-2,-,TRBD1,TRBJ1-5,TGTGCCAGCAGTCCACAGGGGGAGGGCAATCAGCCCCAGCATTTT,CASSPQGEGNQPQHF
TRBV29-1,-,TRBD2,TRBJ2-3,TGCAGCGTTGACAGCGGGAGGCCCGATACGCAGTATTTT,CSVDSGRPDTQYF
TRBV6-5,-,TRBD2,TRBJ2-7,TGTGCCAGCAGTTACTGGCTCGGTGCGGGGGCCTACGAGCAGTACTTC,CASSYWLGAGAYEQYF
TRBV7-9,-,-,TRBJ1-2,TGTGCCAGCGCTAGGCAGGGGTCGGCCTATGGCTACACCTTC,CASARQGSAYGYTF
TRBV24-1,few,-,TRBJ1-5,TGTGCCACCAGTGCCAGGGGCGGGAATCAGCCCCAGCATTTT,CATSARGGNQPQHF
TRBV11-3,-,-,TRBJ1-4,TGTGCCAGCAGCCCTGCCCCAGGGAAACTGTTTTTT,CASSPAPGKLFF
TRBV27,-,-,TRBJ1-1,TGTGCCAGCAGTTTATGGGGCAAACGGAACACTGAAGCTTTCTTT,CASSLWGKRNTEAFF
TRBV28,-,TRBD1,TRBJ2-7,TGTGCCAGCCGGACAGGCCCCTACGAGCAGTACTTC,CASRTGPYEQYF
TRBV19,-,-,TRBJ2-7,TGTGCCAGTAGTATTGGGCCCGACTACGAGCAGTACTTC,CASSIGPDYEQYF
TRBV28,-,-,TRBJ1-3,TGTGCCAGCAGGAGGAAAAGCTCTGGAAACACCATATATTTT,CASRRKSSGNTIYF
TRBV3-1/TRBV3-2,-,TRBD1,TRBJ2-2,TGTGCCAGCAGCCAAGGACAGGGACACGGGGAGCTGTTTTTT,CASSQGQGHGELFF
TRBV27,-,TRBD2,TRBJ2-3,TGTGCCAGCAGTTCCCCCGGACTAGCGGGGAACACAGATACGCAGTATTTT,CASSSPGLAGNTDTQYF